A single sample gave rise to the 5 T cell receptor beta chains below, sequenced in a study of technical replicates of blood from a few donors. Libraries were prepared by immunoSEQ multiplex PCR; TCRdb keeps only in-frame clonotypes and omits some of them. The sample shows about 60,000 clones, about 90% of them seen only once. The sequencing sample was made of PBMCs. The receptors were sampled from a human donor in good health. Some clones in this sample may be carry-over from other donors' samples.

The chain couples TRBV9 to TRBJ1-3; no definite D call. This CDR3 region has 13 residues. The germline CDR1 and CDR2 sequences are SGDLS and YYNGEE. The V gene lost 0 bases and the J gene lost 8 bases, with 9 bases spanning the gap. In DNA, the CDR3 is TGTGCCAGCAGCGTAGCGGTCCGGGACACCATATATTTT. The encoded protein is CASSVAVRDTIYF.

V is TRBV5-1 and J is TRBJ2-1, with a weak D call TRBD1 (6 bases). Trimming stripped 10 bases from V and 4 bases from J, with 12 bases between. This CDR3 has 12 amino acids. Germline CDR1 reads SGHRS; CDR2 reads YFSETQ. The CDR3 DNA sequence: TGCGCCTCACAGGGATTATACAATGAGCAGTTCTTC. This sequence encodes CASQGLYNEQFF.

The V call is TRBV4-1, the J call TRBJ2-4; the D gene is possibly TRBD2 (5 bases). The CDR3 has 12 amino acids. V was clipped by 4 bases and J by 8 bases, with 9 bases between them. Per germline, CDR1 MGHRA and CDR2 YSYEKL. The DNA of the CDR3 is TGCGCCAGCAGCCTAGCCGGGGACATTCAGTACTTC. Its translation: CASSLAGDIQYF.

The genes are TRBV4-1 and TRBJ1-4; D is ambiguous. Trimming removed 6 bases from V and 2 bases from J, with 19 bases in between. The length of the CDR3 is 17 residues. The V gene's germline CDR1 is MGHRA and CDR2 YSYEKL. CDR3 coding DNA: TGCGCCAGCAGACGGGAGTTCGTCTATGGGACTAATGAAAAACTGTTTTTT. Translation: CASRREFVYGTNEKLFF.

The chain has TRBV5-4 and TRBJ2-7, with a tentative D call TRBD1 (6 bases). This CDR3 region has 15 residues. V gave up 4 bases and J gave up 6 bases, with 20 bases separating them. Germline V gives CDR1 SGHNT, CDR2 YYREEE (reference sequence). CDR3 in DNA: TGTGCCAGCAGCGTTTCCGGGACCCCCAGGGGCGAGCAGTACTTC. Translation: CASSVSGTPRGEQYF.